The clone carrying this TCR beta chain was seen a single time. As yet, its antigen is unknown. Treatment here: randomized to nivolumab then ipilimumab (arm A) or the reverse (arm B). This sample stems from a study of sequential checkpoint blockade in melanoma. Study-level findings and limits: About 30 times likelier clinical benefit followed increased tumor T-cell fraction and clonality.

Repertoires were generated with immunoSEQ multiplex PCR, while TCRdb's copy carries only in-frame clones and drops some. The sample records about 13,000 clones, about 28% being singletons. The V gene's germline CDR1 is SGHRS and CDR2 YFSETQ. The V gene lost 0 bases and the J gene lost 3 bases, with 10 bases spanning the gap. The CDR3 covers 15 residues. Sample: tumor tissue (inferred from file names), taken from a patient given nivolumab and ipilimumab in sequence. The sequence was obtained from a human donor with melanoma. The chain carries TRBV5-1 and TRBJ2-1, with TRBD2 as a possible D gene (6 bases). DNA of the CDR3: TGCGCCAGCAGCTTGGTCGGAGGGGACTACAATGAGCAGTTCTTC. Protein sequence: CASSLVGGDYNEQFF.